This T cell receptor beta chain is from a study of beta chain features in type 1 diabetes. Study-wide context: Analysis included about 110 million sorted cells drawn from all samples.

This clone has just a few counts. Its antigen remains unknown. One heparinised blood draw, averaging about 0.11 L, came from each donor. By way of CD45RO/CCR7/CD25/CD127/CD95/CD27, the CD4+ regulatory, stem cell-like memory, central memory and naive cells were sorted. Expressed TCRB transcripts were sequenced, since all the RNA that had been isolated was reverse transcribed. Only in-frame clones appear in the TCRdb table, and some are missing; sequencing was by immunoSEQ multiplex PCR. The repertoire consists of 95,000 to 150,000 clones, with roughly 15% occurring once and the leading ten covering 2% to 3%. This CDR3 has 13 amino acids. V lost 2 bases and J 5 bases, leaving 8 bases between the germline ends. Germline CDR1 reads SGHRS; CDR2 reads YFSETQ. Study results and limitations: In comparison with healthy donors, patients had naive, central memory and Treg TCRB repertoires that appeared more similar. In every one of the four CD4+ subsets, TCRB CDR3s were moderately but significantly shorter in Type 1 diabetes patients.

The specimen was central memory CD4+ T cells from blood. The TCR comes from a man in his thirties or forties with type 1 diabetes. V gene TRBV5-1 combines with J gene TRBJ1-5; no reliable D call. The CDR3 DNA sequence: TGCGCCAGCAGCTTCGGTACGGATCAGCCCCAGCATTTT. Its translation is CASSFGTDQPQHF.